Below, 32 T cell receptor beta chains from the same sample are listed, as sequenced in a study of cytomegalovirus exposure and HLA in healthy donors. Both 60 Vbeta primers and 13 Jbeta primers went into the PCR. Using immunoSEQ multiplex PCR, the repertoire was profiled, and TCRdb retains in-frame clones only, with some absent. The sample gives about 150,000 clones, 79% of which show up once; around 6.6% is in the top ten. The specimen was PBMCs. All receptors derive from a man between 45 and 60 years old in good health and CMV-seropositive.

This clone appeared once. This chain uses TRBV5-1 with TRBJ2-4; D is perhaps TRBD1 (6 bases). In germline, CDR1 is SGHRS, CDR2 YFSETQ. The length of the CDR3 is 16 residues. V was pared by 3 bases and J by 1 base, with 14 bases between. The CDR3 bases are TGCGCCAGCAGCTCCACGGTGGGGGCGGCCAAAAACATTCAGTACTTC. This translates into CASSSTVGAAKNIQYF. The complete variable domain, with remaining parts taken from reference TRBV5-1 and TRBJ2-4, reads KAGVTQTPRYLIKTRGQQVTLSCSPISGHRSVSWYQQTPGQGLQFLFEYFSETQRNKGNFPGRFSGRQFSNSRSEMNVSTLELGDSALYLCASSSTVGAAKNIQYFGAGTRLSVL.

V and J are TRBV15 and TRBJ1-4, with D perhaps TRBD1 (6 bases). The germline gives CDR1 LNHNV, CDR2 YYDKDF (reference sequence). This CDR3 comprises 19 residues. The germline V and J ends were trimmed by 2 bases and 4 bases, with 23 bases remaining between them. CDR3 region: CATSRPSLGEQGINEKLFF. CDR3 coding DNA: TGTGCCACCAGCAGACCCTCCCTGGGTGAACAGGGCATTAATGAAAAACTGTTTTTT.

V is TRBV5-1 and J is TRBJ2-4; TRBD2 matches at 8 bases. Per the germline V gene, CDR1 is SGHRS and CDR2 is YFSETQ. Trimming at V came to 3 bases and at J to 3 bases, leaving 5 bases not matched to a gene. The CDR3 has 15 residues. CDR3 amino acids: CASSSGAGDKNIQYF. In DNA, the CDR3 is TGCGCCAGCAGCTCGGGAGCGGGAGACAAAAACATTCAGTACTTC. The whole variable domain, filled in from reference TRBV5-1 and TRBJ2-4, reads KAGVTQTPRYLIKTRGQQVTLSCSPISGHRSVSWYQQTPGQGLQFLFEYFSETQRNKGNFPGRFSGRQFSNSRSEMNVSTLELGDSALYLCASSSGAGDKNIQYFGAGTRLSVL.

This clone was seen a few times. The chain employs TRBV5-4 and TRBJ2-1; D uncertain. The CDR3 totals 15 residues. CDR1 SGHNT and CDR2 YYREEE come from the germline V gene (reference sequence). Deletions cut 0 bases from V and 4 bases from J, with 11 bases between. CDR3: CASSLAGPIYNEQFF. The DNA of the CDR3 is TGTGCCAGCAGCTTGGCAGGTCCAATTTACAATGAGCAGTTCTTC.

Only a few counts were recorded for this clone. The rearrangement links TRBV5-6 to TRBJ1-1, with TRBD1 matching 7 bases. Germline values: CDR1 SGHDT, CDR2 YYEEEE. The CDR3 is 14 amino acids. After removal of 4 bases from V and 3 bases from J, the junction contained 6 bases not matched to a gene. CDR3 nucleotide sequence: TGTGCCAGCAGCCGGGCAGGGGGGTACACTGAAGCTTTCTTT. Translation gives CASSRAGGYTEAFF. Variable domain in full (rest from reference TRBV5-6 and TRBJ1-1): DAGVTQSPTHLIKTRGQQVTLRCSPKSGHDTVSWYQQALGQGPQFIFQYYEEEERQRGNFPDRFSGHQFPNYSSELNVNALLLGDSALYLCASSRAGGYTEAFFGQGTRLTVV.

This clone appeared a single time. The V and J genes are TRBV5-1 and TRBJ2-7; the D gene is possibly TRBD2 (5 bases). The V and J ends lost 1 base and 4 bases respectively, with 12 bases between them. Germline V lookup: CDR1 SGHRS, CDR2 YFSETQ. This CDR3 contains 14 residues. The CDR3 sequence: CASSLRDPAYEQYF. CDR3 in DNA: TGCGCCAGCAGCTTGCGGGATCCCGCGTACGAGCAGTACTTC.

The rearrangement uses TRBV5-4 and TRBJ2-7; 8 bases are a match to TRBD1. The V gene end was trimmed by 0 bases and the J gene end by 6 bases; junction bases not matched to a gene: 5. The germline gives CDR1 SGHNT, CDR2 YYREEE (reference sequence). The CDR3 is 14 amino acids. The CDR3 bases are TGTGCCAGCAGCTTGGGACAGGGGCCGGTCGAGCAGTACTTC. Its protein product is CASSLGQGPVEQYF.

The CDR3 spells CASSPSRLAGRVGNNEQFF. In DNA, the CDR3 is TGTGCCAGCAGCCCAAGTCGGCTAGCGGGAAGGGTTGGAAACAATGAGCAGTTCTTC. This chain links TRBV9 with TRBJ2-1; 9 bases fit TRBD2. The CDR3 is made up of 19 amino acids. Germline assignment: CDR1 SGDLS and CDR2 YYNGEE. V lost 4 bases to trimming and J lost 5 bases; unmatched junction nucleotides: 19.

The V and J genes are TRBV19 and TRBJ1-2; D is ambiguous. V dropped 4 bases and J dropped 8 bases, with 17 bases sitting between them. This CDR3 has 14 amino acids. CDR1 and CDR2 from the germline V gene are LNHDA and SQIVND (reference sequence). This CDR3 is CASSSGGEREGYTF. The CDR3 nucleotides are TGTGCCAGTAGTAGCGGTGGAGAGAGGGAAGGCTACACCTTC.

The chain recombines TRBV2 with TRBJ1-6; the match to TRBD1 covers 7 bases. The V gene end was trimmed by 4 bases and the J gene end by 9 bases; junction bases not matched to a gene: 6. Germline CDR1 is SNHLY and CDR2 is FYNNEI. The CDR3 is made up of 14 amino acids. This CDR3 reads CASSVTGMGSPLHF. CDR3 nucleotides: TGTGCCAGCAGTGTGACAGGGATGGGTTCACCCCTCCACTTT.

The chain joins TRBV4-1 to TRBJ1-5, with D possibly TRBD1 on 5 matching bases. Trimming removed 1 base at V and 0 bases at J, with 13 bases between. Germline V gene sequence: CDR1 MGHRA, CDR2 YSYEKL. The CDR3 extends over 17 amino acids. CDR3: CASSQVTGTDSNQPQHF. CDR3 DNA: TGCGCCAGCAGCCAAGTAACAGGCACTGATAGCAATCAGCCCCAGCATTTT.

The count of this clone is one. The chain has TRBV2 and TRBJ2-5, with D hard to call. V was cut by 8 bases and J by 2 bases, with 12 bases left in between. The CDR3 is 13 amino acids. In germline, CDR1 is SNHLY, CDR2 FYNNEI. The CDR3 DNA reads TGTGCCAGCCGCCGTGGCAGACAAGAGACCCAGTACTTC. This sequence encodes CASRRGRQETQYF. The full variable domain, its missing parts supplied by reference TRBV2 and TRBJ2-5, is EPEVTQTPSHQVTQMGQEVILRCVPISNHLYFYWYRQILGQKVEFLVSFYNNEISEKSEIFDDQFSVERPDGSNFTLKIRSTKLEDSAMYFCASRRGRQETQYFGPGTRLLVL.

This sequence joins TRBV28 and TRBJ1-5; the D gene is possibly TRBD1 (5 bases). The length of the CDR3 is 14 residues. CDR1 and CDR2 (germline): MDHEN, SYDVKM. Between the trimmed V and J ends, which lost 6 bases and 4 bases, there was a span of 13 bases. The CDR3 region is CASSPLDSNQPQHF. The CDR3 DNA reads TGTGCCAGCAGCCCTCTTGACAGTAATCAGCCCCAGCATTTT. Together with reference TRBV28 and TRBJ1-5, the CDR3 gives the full variable domain: DVKVTQSSRYLVKRTGEKVFLECVQDMDHENMFWYRQDPGLGLRLIYFSYDVKMKEKGDIPEGYSVSREKKERFSLILESASTNQTSMYLCASSPLDSNQPQHFGDGTRLSIL.

The V gene is TRBV15, the J gene TRBJ2-7; 7 nucleotides line up with TRBD1. Germline V gene data show CDR1 as LNHNV and CDR2 as YYDKDF (reference sequence). The CDR3 spans 15 residues. V was pared by 2 bases and J by 2 bases, with 6 bases of the junction left unmatched. CDR3 nucleotides: TGTGCCACCAGCAGACTCCCGCAGGGGGCCTACGAGCAGTACTTC. Protein sequence: CATSRLPQGAYEQYF.

The chain links TRBV7-9 to TRBJ2-3; 8 positions agree with TRBD1. The germline V gene encodes CDR1 SEHNR and CDR2 FQNEAQ (reference sequence). V shed 5 bases and J 2 bases; nucleotides not matched to a gene: 12. The CDR3 has 17 amino acids. Written as DNA, the CDR3 is TGTGCCAGCAGCCCATACCGGACAGGGATACTCACAGATACGCAGTATTTT. This gives the protein CASSPYRTGILTDTQYF.

The rearrangement uses TRBV5-6 and TRBJ1-5; TRBD1 aligns across 7 bases. V was pared by 3 bases and J by 9 bases, with 12 bases of the junction left unmatched. The CDR3 sequence is 15 residues long. CDR1 SGHDT and CDR2 YYEEEE come from the germline V gene. CDR3 protein: CASSYGQDSPLPQHF. DNA for the CDR3: TGTGCCAGCAGCTACGGACAGGATAGCCCCTTGCCCCAGCATTTT. The entire variable domain, with the rest obtained from reference TRBV5-6 and TRBJ1-5, is as follows: DAGVTQSPTHLIKTRGQQVTLRCSPKSGHDTVSWYQQALGQGPQFIFQYYEEEERQRGNFPDRFSGHQFPNYSSELNVNALLLGDSALYLCASSYGQDSPLPQHFGDGTRLSIL.

DNA for the CDR3: TGTGCCAGCAGTTTTACCAACCTAGGAGGAATTTACGAGCAGTACTTC. Its translation: CASSFTNLGGIYEQYF. The chain combines TRBV27 with TRBJ2-7; possibly TRBD2 for D (5 bases). CDR3 size: 16 residues. Germline values: CDR1 MNHEY, CDR2 SMNVEV (reference sequence). Trimming took off 3 bases at V and 4 bases at J, with 19 bases between the two ends.

This clone was observed a few times. In DNA form, the CDR3 reads TGTGCCAGCAGTCCAGGATTAGCCAAAAACATTCAGTACTTC. Protein sequence: CASSPGLAKNIQYF. V is TRBV28 and J is TRBJ2-4; no reliable D call. The CDR3 has 14 residues. V gave up 5 bases and J gave up 0 bases, with 8 bases separating them. Germline CDR1 MDHEN, CDR2 SYDVKM.

In this sample, this clone turned up once. The V and J genes are TRBV27 and TRBJ1-6; D perhaps matches TRBD1 (6 bases). V was trimmed by 8 bases and J by 5 bases, leaving 13 bases between them. Germline-derived CDR1 and CDR2 are MNHEY and SMNVEV (reference sequence). This CDR3 has 14 amino acids. The CDR3 sequence: CASQRGRHNSPLHF. CDR3 sequence (DNA): TGTGCCAGCCAGCGGGGGCGCCATAATTCACCCCTCCACTTT.

CDR3 region: CATSVITGTRDSPLHF. The CDR3 DNA follows: TGTGCCACCAGCGTAATTACCGGGACACGAGATTCACCCCTCCACTTT. This sequence joins TRBV28 and TRBJ1-6; D might be TRBD1 (6 bases). Germline values: CDR1 MDHEN, CDR2 SYDVKM. The V and J ends lost 10 bases and 8 bases respectively, with 24 bases between them. The CDR3 spans 16 residues.

The chain combines TRBV27 with TRBJ2-3; 9 nucleotides agree with TRBD1. There are 13 residues in the CDR3. Germline values: CDR1 MNHEY, CDR2 SMNVEV (reference sequence). After removal of 5 bases from V and 8 bases from J, the junction contained 5 bases not matched to a gene. Written as DNA, the CDR3 is TGTGCCAGCAGTCAGGACAGGGGAGGTACGCAGTATTTT. This sequence encodes CASSQDRGGTQYF.

V is TRBV7-9 and J is TRBJ1-6, with D tentatively TRBD1 (5 bases). Trimming shortened V by 5 bases and J by 8 bases, and 16 bases separated the two germline ends. The CDR3 extends over 15 amino acids. Per the germline V gene, CDR1 is SEHNR and CDR2 is FQNEAQ (reference sequence). CDR3 bases: TGTGCCAGCAGCCCGGTGGCAGGGAAGGATTCACCCCTCCACTTT. Protein product: CASSPVAGKDSPLHF.

The V call is TRBV14, the J call TRBJ2-7, with 14 bases matching TRBD2. CDR1 is SGHDN, CDR2 FVKESK, per germline. With V trimmed by 1 base and J by 2 bases, 4 bases remained unmatched. This CDR3 is built from 17 residues. The CDR3 DNA sequence: TGTGCCAGCAGCCAAGTAGGGACTAGCGGGAGTCCCTACGAGCAGTACTTC. This sequence encodes CASSQVGTSGSPYEQYF.

This clone was seen only a few times. The chain uses TRBV6-5 and TRBJ1-2, with a possible D match to TRBD1 (6 bases). The V gene's germline CDR1 is MNHEY and CDR2 SVGAGI. This CDR3 region has 13 residues. The ends were cut back, 6 bases at V and 5 bases at J, with 13 bases in the middle. The DNA for the CDR3 is TGTGCCAGCAGGGATGGACAGCGATATGGCTACACCTTC. It translates to CASRDGQRYGYTF.

The V gene is TRBV29-1, the J gene TRBJ1-3; 7 bases match TRBD1. Germline V lookup: CDR1 SQVTM, CDR2 ANQGSEA. V lost 6 bases to trimming and J lost 0 bases; unmatched junction nucleotides: 5. The CDR3 consists of 14 residues. The CDR3: CSVETGNSGNTIYF. The CDR3 DNA reads TGCAGCGTCGAGACAGGGAACTCTGGAAACACCATATATTTT.

The V and J genes are TRBV9 and TRBJ2-2; 8 nucleotides match TRBD2. With 2 bases clipped from V and 5 bases from J, the junction kept 2 bases outside the gene matches. The germline V gene encodes CDR1 SGDLS and CDR2 YYNGEE. This CDR3 has 14 residues. The CDR3 nucleotides are TGTGCCAGCAGCGTGACTAGCGCGACCGGGGAGCTGTTTTTT. Translated, it gives CASSVTSATGELFF.

The gene calls are TRBV30 and TRBJ1-1, with 7 bases aligning to TRBD1. Looked up from germline, CDR1 is GTSNPN and CDR2 is SVGIG (reference sequence). The CDR3 is 15 residues long. Trimming cost V 1 base and J 1 base; bases outside gene matches: 6. The CDR3 DNA is TGTGCCTGGAGTGAGAACAGGGGCCCGAACACTGAAGCTTTCTTT. The encoded protein is CAWSENRGPNTEAFF.

V gene TRBV19 combines with J gene TRBJ1-5; the D gene is possibly TRBD1 (6 bases). This CDR3 has 17 amino acids. Germline CDR1 LNHDA, CDR2 SQIVND (reference sequence). V gave up 7 bases and J gave up 2 bases, with 21 bases separating them. In DNA, the CDR3 is TGTGCCAGTACCCCCGGTACAGGGAGCGTTGGCAATCAGCCCCAGCATTTT. Translation: CASTPGTGSVGNQPQHF.

The chain carries TRBV19 and TRBJ2-2, with 8 nucleotides matching TRBD1. This CDR3 has 13 residues. CDR1 is LNHDA, CDR2 SQIVND, per germline (reference sequence). The junction had 4 bases not matched to a gene; V was cut back by 10 bases and J by 3 bases. CDR3 in DNA: TGTGCCACACCGGGACAGGACACCGGGGAGCTGTTTTTT. This sequence encodes CATPGQDTGELFF.

By frequency in the sample, this clone is medium-sized. As DNA, the CDR3 is TGCGCCAGCAGCCAAGATGGGAAAGGGGATGGCTACACCTTC. This gives the protein CASSQDGKGDGYTF. The chain links TRBV4-1 to TRBJ1-2; D possibly corresponds to TRBD1 (5 bases). Trimming left V 0 bases short and J 6 bases short, with 11 bases between. CDR3 size: 14 residues. CDR1 and CDR2 (germline): MGHRA, YSYEKL.

V usage is TRBV28 and J usage is TRBJ2-7, with D perhaps given as TRBD1 or TRBD2 (9 bases each). CDR1 and CDR2 from the germline V gene are MDHEN and SYDVKM. V lost 2 bases and J 0 bases, leaving 26 bases between the germline ends. The CDR3 contains 20 residues. CDR3: CASSLPGQGILAGSSYEQYF. The CDR3 nucleotides read TGTGCCAGCAGTTTACCCGGACAGGGGATTCTAGCGGGGAGCTCCTACGAGCAGTACTTC. Combining the CDR3 with reference TRBV28 and TRBJ2-7 gives the whole variable domain DVKVTQSSRYLVKRTGEKVFLECVQDMDHENMFWYRQDPGLGLRLIYFSYDVKMKEKGDIPEGYSVSREKKERFSLILESASTNQTSMYLCASSLPGQGILAGSSYEQYFGPGTRLTVT.

V gene TRBV6-6 combines with J gene TRBJ2-1; a weak D match, TRBD1 (6 bases). The CDR3 has 14 residues. Per the germline V gene, CDR1 is MNHNY and CDR2 is SVGAGI (reference sequence). V dropped 8 bases and J dropped 10 bases, with 21 bases sitting between them. CDR3 in DNA: TGTGCCAGCCGAATCAGGGGCCTGAAGGAAGAGCAGTTCTTC. It specifies CASRIRGLKEEQFF.